Shown below are 2 T cell receptor beta chains from a single sample sequenced in a study of Ad26.COV2.S vaccination and SARS-CoV-2 variants. Sequencing was performed with immunoSEQ multiplex PCR; in TCRdb, only in-frame clones are kept and a portion is missing. The data contain fewer than 800,000 clones, 89% of them singletons. This sample's treatment: some 20 received Ad26.COV2.S at low or high dose, single or two shots; a few received placebo; per-sample allocation not given. Following the first vaccine or placebo injection, samples were taken on day 63. Material: peripheral blood, obtained in a trial of Ad26.COV2.S vaccine versus placebo. The receptor source for this set is a person aged 18 to 65 who received the Ad26.COV2.S COVID-19 vaccine or a placebo.

CDR3 in DNA: TGTGCCAGCAGTGGAGGGTACGAGCAGTACTTC. It codes for CASSGGYEQYF. V is TRBV14 and J is TRBJ2-7, with D tentatively TRBD2 (6 bases). With 6 bases removed from V and 4 bases from J, the gap between germline ends came to 7 bases. CDR3 size: 11 residues. Germline CDR1 is SGHDN and CDR2 is FVKESK.

The chain recombines TRBV7-8 with TRBJ2-2; D gene uncertain. The CDR3 is made up of 15 amino acids. Germline V CDR1 and CDR2: SGHVS, FQNEAQ. Trimming left V 5 bases short and J 4 bases short, with 14 bases between. CDR3 residues: CASSPRPPGTGELFF. CDR3 in DNA: TGTGCCAGCAGCCCCCGACCTCCGGGCACCGGGGAGCTGTTTTTT.